The 7 T cell receptor beta chains presented below share a single source sample, sequenced in a study of blood T cell repertoires in COVID-19. Method: immunoSEQ multiplex PCR; TCRdb's copy keeps in-frame clones and lacks some. The sample lists around 280,000 clones; approximately 90% were seen once. The sequenced sample was PBMCs or T cells enriched from blood (not recorded which). The receptors derive from a woman between 40 and 50 years old who had recovered from COVID-19.

The chain employs TRBV24-1 and TRBJ2-2; no firm D call. Trimming pared 4 bases from V and 6 bases from J, leaving 11 bases between. This CDR3 has 14 amino acids. Germline V gives CDR1 KGHDR, CDR2 SFDVKD. CDR3: CATSEMTPAGELFF. The CDR3 nucleotides are TGTGCCACCAGTGAAATGACACCGGCCGGGGAGCTGTTTTTT.

J is TRBJ2-5 and V is TRBV9; 12 bases are a match to TRBD2. V lost 4 bases and J lost 4; bases outside the gene matches: 2. Per the germline V gene, CDR1 is SGDLS and CDR2 is YYNGEE. The CDR3 has 14 amino acids. Here the CDR3 DNA reads TGTGCCAGCAGCCGGACTAGCGGGATAGAGACCCAGTACTTC. It encodes CASSRTSGIETQYF.

The chain combines TRBV11-1 with TRBJ1-2, with D possibly being TRBD1 (6 bases). CDR1 is SGHAT, CDR2 FQDESV, per germline (reference sequence). V shed 5 bases and J shed 6 bases, with 10 bases lying between them. The CDR3 is 12 residues long. This CDR3 is CASSHRTDGYTF. The CDR3 DNA reads as TGTGCCAGCAGCCATCGGACAGATGGCTACACCTTC.

The chain links TRBV11-2 to TRBJ2-1; TRBD1 matches at 8 bases. With 1 base clipped from V and 0 bases from J, the junction kept 5 bases outside the gene matches. Germline V lookup: CDR1 SGHAT, CDR2 FQNNGV. CDR3 size: 17 residues. The CDR3 reads CASSLVQGATSYNEQFF. Written as DNA, the CDR3 is TGTGCCAGCAGCTTAGTGCAGGGGGCGACCTCCTACAATGAGCAGTTCTTC.

The sample holds one count of this clone. The gene calls are TRBV4-3 and TRBJ2-7; 8 bases match TRBD2. The trim removed 2 bases at V and 2 bases at J, leaving 5 bases unmatched. The CDR3 extends over 15 amino acids. The germline V gene encodes CDR1 LGHNA and CDR2 YSLEER. CDR3 loop: CASSQYLAGPYEQYF. Written as DNA, the CDR3 is TGCGCCAGCAGCCAATATCTAGCGGGTCCCTACGAGCAGTACTTC.

The chain joins TRBV6-5 to TRBJ2-7; 13 bases map to TRBD2. Germline CDR1 reads MNHEY; CDR2 reads SVGAGI. The CDR3 runs 14 residues. V shed 7 bases, J shed 3 bases, and the junction held 3 bases outside the gene matches. As DNA, the CDR3 is TGTGCCAGCATCCGGACTAGCGGGAGCTACGAGCAGTACTTC. Protein sequence: CASIRTSGSYEQYF.

The genes are TRBV27 and TRBJ1-6; D uncertain. The CDR3 extends over 14 amino acids. The V gene's germline CDR1 is MNHEY and CDR2 SMNVEV (reference sequence). V was trimmed by 6 bases and J by 8 bases, leaving 14 bases between them. CDR3 residues: CASRAPTLYSPLHF. CDR3 DNA: TGTGCCAGCAGGGCCCCCACGCTGTATTCACCCCTCCACTTT.